One T cell receptor beta chain is described in this entry. Its antigen has not been determined. The record has no base qualities; no much larger clone is one base away. Collaborating institutions collected whole blood in K2EDTA tubes following their own protocols. Collaborator samples were shipped for TCRbeta analysis as frozen whole blood, isolated PBMCs, or DNA extracted from either sample type. The data are from a study of blood T cell repertoires in COVID-19 (dated by TCRdb to about 2020). Study-wide context: Samples from collaborators originated in the United States, Italy and Spain and spanned both the acute and convalescent phases of COVID-19. The prospective study material was composed of cDNA or gDNA derived from T cells, B-cell-depleted T cells, or PBMCs. Deeply sampled blood TCRbeta repertoires from subjects exposed to, actively infected with, or recovered from COVID-19 were included in the dataset. The repertoires were released in a freely available public database intended as a resource for research on the immune response to SARS-CoV-2. Samples came from the ongoing ImmuneRACE study (first 160 participants) plus 1,254 subjects from 6 global collaborators. A de-identified subject ID, COVID-19 status, age in years and sex were almost always included in the sample metadata. Where available, HLA class I and class II types were taken from metadata supplied by the sample provider and were not determined by assay-based typing.

The cysteine opens and the phenylalanine closes a CDR3 of 12 amino acids. Left in the record is the CDR3 DNA by itself, 36 bases read in frame from the first base. In the germline V gene, CDR1 corresponds to MNHEY and CDR2 to SVGAGI. Trimming at the junction amounts to 4 bases on V and 8 bases on J, and the germline ends lie 11 bases apart. Paper-wide results and their limitations: How much clinical and demographic metadata was included differed by source and by participant, and the metadata was provided uncurated.

TCRbeta CDR3 regions were amplified from genomic DNA by means of the immunoSEQ Assay, a bias-controlled multiplex PCR. Per the source publication's procedure: Within the assay, amplification of reference gene primers was used to estimate how many nucleated cells each sample contained. To quantify the absolute abundance of each unique TCRbeta CDR3 rearrangement, sequence reads were collapsed and filtered. Productive Simpson clonality was computed per sample as the square root of Simpson's diversity index over productive rearrangements. TCRdb holds this immuneACCESS table with in-frame rearrangements only. Some clones are missing; in checked studies, unresolved V genes explain under half, and the rest has no known cause. The V and J calls and clone size come from that table; D and trimming were worked out from the DNA. Counted in this sample were 300,000 to 450,000 clones; about 80% of them appeared once. The ten largest clones capture under 1.2% of the sample.

What was sequenced was peripheral blood. This chain joins TRBV6-5 to TRBJ1-1, with a weak D call of TRBD1 (5 bases match). The sequence derives from a human donor with acute or convalescent COVID-19. The donor label of this sample is uncertain. The DNA sequence reads TGTGCCAGCAGTTCCCAGGGAAAAGAAGCTTTCTTT. It specifies CASSSQGKEAFF.